Shown below are 30 T cell receptor beta chains from a single sample sequenced in a study of siplizumab effects on memory and regulatory T cells. Data came from immunoSEQ multiplex PCR; TCRdb stores just in-frame clones and leaves some out. Of around 61,000 clones in the sample, just over 95% were seen once. Source material: naive CD8+ T cells sorted from blood. The receptors were gathered from a human donor in good health.

The genes are TRBV13 and TRBJ1-4; D remains ambiguous. The CDR3 extends over 13 amino acids. CDR1 PRHDT and CDR2 FYEKMQ come from the germline V gene (reference sequence). Trimming cost V 4 bases and J 8 bases, with 11 bases left between them. This CDR3 reads CASSSEGYEKLFF. The CDR3 DNA reads as TGTGCCAGCAGCTCGGAAGGCTACGAAAAACTGTTTTTT.

This clone was counted once. This rearrangement joins TRBV14 to TRBJ1-2, with D perhaps TRBD1 (5 bases). Germline values: CDR1 SGHDN, CDR2 FVKESK. V gave up 0 bases and J gave up 3 bases, with 11 bases separating them. This CDR3 comprises 15 residues. Written as DNA, the CDR3 is TGTGCCAGCAGCCAAGATCTCAGGGCCTACTATGGCTACACCTTC. The encoded protein is CASSQDLRAYYGYTF.

V and J are TRBV9 and TRBJ2-3, with 7 bases aligning to TRBD1. The CDR3 has 13 residues. The germline gives CDR1 SGDLS, CDR2 YYNGEE. The junction had 6 bases not matched to a gene; V was cut back by 7 bases and J by 4 bases. The CDR3 DNA reads as TGTGCCAGCGGCGAGGGGGCACCAGATACGCAGTATTTT. This translates into CASGEGAPDTQYF.

The chain recombines TRBV6-5 with TRBJ2-7; D possibly corresponds to TRBD1 (5 bases). Trimming removed 5 bases from V and 4 bases from J, with 9 bases in between. Per the germline V gene, CDR1 is MNHEY and CDR2 is SVGAGI. This CDR3 comprises 12 residues. In DNA, the CDR3 is TGTGCCAGCAGTAACACAGGTTACGAGCAGTACTTC. This gives the protein CASSNTGYEQYF.

V is TRBV7-9 and J is TRBJ2-7; TRBD1 aligns across 12 bases. The CDR3 runs 14 residues. The V and J ends lost 1 base and 6 bases, in that order; junction bases with no gene match: 1. The germline CDR1 and CDR2 sequences are SEHNR and FQNEAQ (reference sequence). In nucleotides, the CDR3 is TGTGCCAGCAGCTTAGGGGACAGGGGGCGCGAGCAGTACTTC. Translation: CASSLGDRGREQYF.

About this clone: This sample includes further DNA sequences coding for the same CDR3. V and J are TRBV5-1 and TRBJ2-5, with TRBD1 identical over 7 bases. The V gene end was trimmed by 0 bases and the J gene end by 0 bases; junction bases not matched to a gene: 8. The V gene's germline CDR1 is SGHRS and CDR2 YFSETQ. CDR3 length equals 17 residues. The CDR3 region is CASSLGRQGAYQETQYF. In nucleotides, the CDR3 is TGCGCCAGCAGCTTGGGCCGACAGGGCGCGTACCAAGAGACCCAGTACTTC.

Details on this clone: The junction shows a germline mismatch at one end, possibly a read error. The chain employs TRBV7-9 and TRBJ2-3; D may be TRBD1 (6 bases). CDR1 SEHNR and CDR2 FQNEAQ come from the germline V gene (reference sequence). The CDR3 totals 14 residues. The DNA for the CDR3 is TGTGCCAGCAGCCAAACAGGGAGCACGGATACGCAGTATTTT. Amino acids: CASSQTGSTDTQYF.

The rearrangement links TRBV29-1 to TRBJ2-7, with D perhaps being TRBD1 or TRBD2 (5 bases each). The CDR3 spans 15 residues. Trimming left V 1 base short and J 0 bases short, with 13 bases between. The germline gives CDR1 SQVTM, CDR2 ANQGSEA. CDR3 nucleotide sequence: TGCAGCGTTGAAGGGGGGACCCGAAGCTCCTACGAGCAGTACTTC. It encodes CSVEGGTRSSYEQYF.

The chain employs TRBV4-3 and TRBJ2-1; the D gene is possibly TRBD1 (6 bases). The V gene lost 0 bases and the J gene lost 1 base, with 10 bases spanning the gap. There are 16 residues in the CDR3. The germline V gene encodes CDR1 LGHNA and CDR2 YSLEER. The CDR3: CASSQDEGGSYNEQFF. The DNA of the CDR3 is TGCGCCAGCAGCCAAGACGAAGGGGGATCCTACAATGAGCAGTTCTTC.

The chain recombines TRBV7-9 with TRBJ2-7; D might be TRBD1 (6 bases). The germline V and J ends were trimmed by 3 bases and 2 bases, with 11 bases remaining between them. The CDR3 runs to 14 residues. Germline V CDR1 and CDR2: SEHNR, FQNEAQ (reference sequence). The CDR3 loop is CASSFRDNTYEQYF. In DNA form, the CDR3 reads TGTGCCAGCAGCTTCAGGGACAACACCTACGAGCAGTACTTC. The full variable domain, rest sourced from reference TRBV7-9 and TRBJ2-7, is DTGVSQNPRHKITKRGQNVTFRCDPISEHNRLYWYRQTLGQGPEFLTYFQNEAQLEKSRLLSDRFSAERPKGSFSTLEIQRTEQGDSAMYLCASSFRDNTYEQYFGPGTRLTVT.

The sample holds one count of this clone. J is TRBJ2-5 and V is TRBV2, with 7 bases aligning to TRBD1. V gave up 7 bases and J gave up 3 bases; unmatched junction bases: 14. The CDR3 covers 16 residues. Germline V gene sequence: CDR1 SNHLY, CDR2 FYNNEI. CDR3 in amino acids: CASNSPYGTGEETQYF. CDR3 bases: TGTGCCAGCAATAGTCCATACGGCACAGGGGAAGAGACCCAGTACTTC. The variable domain in full, with the rest retrieved from reference TRBV2 and TRBJ2-5, is EPEVTQTPSHQVTQMGQEVILRCVPISNHLYFYWYRQILGQKVEFLVSFYNNEISEKSEIFDDQFSVERPDGSNFTLKIRSTKLEDSAMYFCASNSPYGTGEETQYFGPGTRLLVL.

The V and J genes are TRBV5-1 and TRBJ2-2, with D possibly being TRBD1 (6 bases). The CDR3 loop spans 15 amino acids. Trimming shortened V by 0 bases and J by 1 base, and 7 bases separated the two germline ends. Germline V gene lookup returns CDR1 SGHRS and CDR2 YFSETQ. This CDR3 reads CASSLGTENTGELFF. In nucleotides, the CDR3 is TGCGCCAGCAGCTTGGGGACAGAGAACACCGGGGAGCTGTTTTTT.

The genes are TRBV21-1 and TRBJ2-2; the tabulated D call, TRBD1, remains unverified against the DNA. TRBV21-1 is annotated as a pseudogene. This CDR3 comprises 13 residues. The CDR3 coding sequence is TGTGCCAGCAGCAAAGCGGCCACCGGGGAGCTGTTTTTT. Residues: CASSKAATGELFF.

The V gene is TRBV7-6, the J gene TRBJ1-1; D is perhaps TRBD1 (5 bases). The V end lost 1 base, the J end lost 1 base, and 10 bases lay between the germline ends. Germline values: CDR1 SGHVS, CDR2 FNYEAQ. CDR3 length equals 15 residues. The CDR3 protein is CASSLDAGTNTEAFF. CDR3 sequence (DNA): TGTGCCAGCAGCTTAGACGCAGGGACGAACACTGAAGCTTTCTTT.

This chain joins TRBV29-1 and TRBJ2-7, with a tentative D call TRBD2 (6 bases). The CDR3 length is 14 residues. V lost 5 bases, J lost 0 bases, and 14 bases lay in between. The V gene's germline CDR1 is SQVTM and CDR2 ANQGSEA. The chain's CDR3 is CSVQSGTSSYEQYF. As DNA, the CDR3 is TGCAGCGTTCAATCCGGGACTTCCTCCTACGAGCAGTACTTC.

The J gene is TRBJ2-5, the V gene TRBV29-1; 8 bases align to TRBD1. Germline CDR1 reads SQVTM; CDR2 reads ANQGSEA. V lost 3 bases, J lost 4 bases, and 4 bases stayed unmatched. The CDR3 is made up of 13 amino acids. The CDR3 DNA is TGCAGCGTTGAGCTAGACAGGGGAGAGACCCAGTACTTC. It translates to CSVELDRGETQYF. The complete variable domain, with remaining parts taken from reference TRBV29-1 and TRBJ2-5, reads SAVISQKPSRDICQRGTSLTIQCQVDSQVTMMFWYRQQPGQSLTLIATANQGSEATYESGFVIDKFPISRPNLTFSTLTVSNMSPEDSSIYLCSVELDRGETQYFGPGTRLLVL.

In this sample, this clone turned up once. This chain uses TRBV9 with TRBJ1-2, with D possibly matching TRBD1 (6 bases). CDR3 length equals 14 residues. Germline-derived CDR1 and CDR2 are SGDLS and YYNGEE. V dropped 3 bases and J dropped 2 bases, with 11 bases sitting between them. The chain's CDR3 is CASSASGTNYGYTF. The CDR3 DNA sequence: TGTGCCAGCAGCGCCTCCGGGACAAACTATGGCTACACCTTC. Full variable domain (remainder filled in from reference TRBV9 and TRBJ1-2): DSGVTQTPKHLITATGQRVTLRCSPRSGDLSVYWYQQSLDQGLQFLIQYYNGEERAKGNILERFSAQQFPDLHSELNLSSLELGDSALYFCASSASGTNYGYTFGSGTRLTVV.

Note on this clone: The sample has other DNA sequences that encode this CDR3 too. The chain uses TRBV19 and TRBJ2-1; D ambiguous. V was shortened by 3 bases and J by 4 bases, with 4 bases between the two germline ends. Per germline, CDR1 LNHDA and CDR2 SQIVND (reference sequence). This CDR3 comprises 12 residues. The CDR3 loop is CASSIGYNEQFF. CDR3 in DNA: TGTGCCAGTAGTATCGGTTACAATGAGCAGTTCTTC.

V and J are TRBV13 and TRBJ2-7; a weak D match, TRBD1 (5 bases). The CDR3 sequence is 15 residues long. Germline V gene data show CDR1 as PRHDT and CDR2 as FYEKMQ (reference sequence). V lost 6 bases to trimming and J lost 2 bases, with 17 bases between them. The DNA of the CDR3 is TGTGCCAGCAGGGCGCGTGGGGCGGACGCCTACGAGCAGTACTTC. It is translated as CASRARGADAYEQYF.

The rearrangement joins TRBV5-1 to TRBJ1-2, with a weak D call TRBD1 (6 bases). Trimming pared 4 bases from V and 4 bases from J, leaving 14 bases between. The CDR3 contains 14 residues. The V gene's germline CDR1 is SGHRS and CDR2 YFSETQ. DNA of the CDR3: TGCGCCAGCAGCGGGGGGCAAGGTGGCTATGGCTACACCTTC. Protein product: CASSGGQGGYGYTF.

J is TRBJ2-3 and V is TRBV7-9; D perhaps matches TRBD2 (6 bases). The CDR3 spans 16 residues. Trimming removed 4 bases from V and 0 bases from J, with 14 bases in between. Per the germline V gene, CDR1 is SEHNR and CDR2 is FQNEAQ (reference sequence). CDR3 residues: CASSSTLSGSTDTQYF. In DNA form, the CDR3 reads TGTGCCAGCAGCTCTACCCTTAGCGGAAGCACAGATACGCAGTATTTT.

The chain is built from TRBV7-9 and TRBJ2-7; 8 bases fit TRBD2. V lost 4 bases and J lost 0; bases outside the gene matches: 11. This CDR3 region has 17 residues. Germline CDR1 SEHNR, CDR2 FQNEAQ (reference sequence). CDR3 bases: TGTGCCAGCAGCTCTACAGGTGGTAGCGGGATCTCCTACGAGCAGTACTTC. Amino acids: CASSSTGGSGISYEQYF.

Here the CDR3 DNA reads TGTGCCAGCAGAGGATCGAGCACAGATACGCAGTATTTT. It yields the protein CASRGSSTDTQYF. The rearrangement uses TRBV2 and TRBJ2-3, with D unresolved. Germline assignment: CDR1 SNHLY and CDR2 FYNNEI. The CDR3 length is 13 residues. V lost 6 bases, J lost 0 bases, and 7 bases lay in between.

V usage is TRBV7-9 and J usage is TRBJ2-5, with 12 bases lining up with TRBD1. The CDR3 extends over 16 amino acids. Germline lookup yields CDR1 SEHNR and CDR2 FQNEAQ (reference sequence). V lost 5 bases to trimming and J lost 7 bases; unmatched junction nucleotides: 11. CDR3 sequence reads: CASSKGTGGAQVTQYF. Here the CDR3 DNA reads TGTGCCAGCAGCAAAGGGACAGGGGGCGCTCAGGTGACCCAGTACTTC.

The chain joins TRBV27 to TRBJ2-3; D is unresolved. Germline values: CDR1 MNHEY, CDR2 SMNVEV (reference sequence). The CDR3 is 15 amino acids. Trimming shortened V by 0 bases and J by 1 base, and 8 bases separated the two germline ends. The CDR3 coding sequence is TGTGCCAGCAGTTTATCCCGGCAGGGCACAGATACGCAGTATTTT. Translated, it gives CASSLSRQGTDTQYF.

The chain has TRBV7-8 and TRBJ2-1, with TRBD2 matching over 8 bases. Germline CDR1 reads SGHVS; CDR2 reads FQNEAQ. The CDR3 runs to 22 residues. V lost 8 bases, J lost 4 bases, and 31 bases stayed unmatched. This chain's CDR3 is CASDVGKLPRDTGSGNYNEQFF. The CDR3 bases are TGTGCCAGCGACGTTGGAAAGTTACCCCGGGACACTGGTAGCGGGAATTACAATGAGCAGTTCTTC.

The CDR3: CATTDRVDGYTF. The CDR3 DNA reads as TGTGCCACCACGGACAGGGTAGATGGCTACACCTTC. This rearrangement joins TRBV6-6 to TRBJ1-2; 8 bases align to TRBD1. Looked up from germline, CDR1 is MNHNY and CDR2 is SVGAGI (reference sequence). The CDR3 spans 12 residues. The V gene end was trimmed by 10 bases and the J gene end by 6 bases; junction bases not matched to a gene: 7.

This chain joins TRBV2 and TRBJ2-2, with no clear D. CDR1 SNHLY and CDR2 FYNNEI come from the germline V gene. CDR3 length equals 17 residues. Between the trimmed V and J ends, which lost 1 base and 4 bases, there was a span of 16 bases. The CDR3 reads CASSEVPHTLPTGELFF. DNA for the CDR3: TGTGCCAGCAGTGAAGTCCCCCATACACTTCCCACCGGGGAGCTGTTTTTT.

The chain couples TRBV6-1 to TRBJ1-3, with D possibly TRBD1 on 5 matching bases. Per germline, CDR1 MNHNS and CDR2 SASEGT. The germline V and J ends were trimmed by 1 base and 3 bases, with 7 bases remaining between them. The CDR3 totals 14 residues. The CDR3 DNA reads TGTGCCAGCAGTGAAGGAAGGGGTGGAAACACCATATATTTT. Protein sequence: CASSEGRGGNTIYF.

This CDR3 reads CATSRADRDGTYEQYF. CDR3 in DNA: TGTGCCACCAGCAGAGCAGACCGGGACGGAACCTACGAGCAGTACTTC. The rearrangement uses TRBV15 and TRBJ2-7, with D perhaps assigned TRBD1 or TRBD2 (5 bases each). V gave up 1 base and J gave up 2 bases, with 15 bases separating them. CDR1 is LNHNV and CDR2 is YYDKDF in the germline V gene (reference sequence). The CDR3 is 16 amino acids.